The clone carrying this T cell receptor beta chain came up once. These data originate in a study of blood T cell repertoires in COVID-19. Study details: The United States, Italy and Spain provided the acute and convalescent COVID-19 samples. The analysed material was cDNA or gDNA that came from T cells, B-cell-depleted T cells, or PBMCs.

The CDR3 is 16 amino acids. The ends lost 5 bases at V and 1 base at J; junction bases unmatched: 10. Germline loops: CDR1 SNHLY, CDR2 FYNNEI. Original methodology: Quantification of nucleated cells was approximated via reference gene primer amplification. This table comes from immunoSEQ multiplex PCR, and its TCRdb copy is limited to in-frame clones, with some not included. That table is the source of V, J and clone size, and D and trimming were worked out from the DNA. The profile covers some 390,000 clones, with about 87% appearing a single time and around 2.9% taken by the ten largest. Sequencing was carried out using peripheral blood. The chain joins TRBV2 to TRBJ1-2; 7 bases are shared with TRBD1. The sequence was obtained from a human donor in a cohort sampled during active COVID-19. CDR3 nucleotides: TGTGCCAGCAGTCCCGGGGACAGCCGAATTAACTATGGCTACACCTTC. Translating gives CASSPGDSRINYGYTF.